This record looks at one T cell receptor (beta chain) sequence and its context. The antigen remains unidentified. The data stem from a study of cytomegalovirus exposure and HLA in healthy donors. Study-level points and caveats: Relative to equally common others, HLA-associated TCR beta chains showed greater clonal expansion in a later analysis. For most subjects, TCR beta sequences were reported to predict HLA-A and HLA-B alleles with accuracy. Common viral pathogens seemed to be connected with several of the most significant clusters, according to a later analysis.

Use of 60 Vbeta and 13 Jbeta primers characterized the PCR. Using immunoSEQ multiplex PCR, the repertoire was profiled, and TCRdb retains in-frame clones only, with some absent. Among 130,000 to 150,000 clones, roughly 79% were seen once, and the ten largest hold over 9.5%. There were likely unrecorded immune exposures, though donors were nominally healthy when sampled. V lost 4 bases, J lost 5 bases, and 8 bases lay in between. The length of the CDR3 is 11 residues. The germline V gene has CDR1 DFQATT and CDR2 SNEGSKA (reference sequence). The sequenced sample was PBMCs. This TCR came from a woman aged 55-69 years in good health and CMV-seropositive. The rearrangement links TRBV20-1 to TRBJ2-5; a weak D match, TRBD2 (6 bases). The chain's CDR3 is CSATGLETQYF. As DNA, the CDR3 is TGCAGTGCTACGGGACTTGAGACCCAGTACTTC.